This T cell receptor (beta chain) was sequenced during a study of a mutant IDH1 vaccine in newly diagnosed glioma. V lost 0 bases to trimming and J lost 3 bases, with 12 bases between them. The germline CDR1 and CDR2 sequences are ENHRY and SYGVKD. This CDR3 spans 15 amino acids. Details on this clone: Its antigen is unknown.

The time point: week 23, last vaccination. Each dose delivered 300 ug of mutant IDH1 20-mer peptide subcutaneously with imiquimod. The data were produced by immunoSEQ multiplex PCR, yet TCRdb's version contains in-frame clones alone and is incomplete. The sample lists some 33,000 clones; around nine tenths were seen once. The sequence was obtained from a man aged 40-50 years with glioma. V usage is TRBV10-3 and J usage is TRBJ2-7; the D call may be TRBD1 or TRBD2 (5 bases each). The sequencing here drew on PBMCs, taken from a glioma patient whose treatment included an IDH1 peptide vaccine. The CDR3 DNA is TGTGCCATCAGTGAGTCTGGGGACCGGGACTACGAGCAGTACTTC. Translation: CAISESGDRDYEQYF.